The 7 T cell receptor beta chains below come from one sample, sequenced in a study of T cell responses to AZD1222 COVID-19 vaccine. Profiling relied on immunoSEQ multiplex PCR, and the TCRdb table lists in-frame clones only, not all of them. The table records under 130,000 clones, roughly 80% of them present only once. Sequencing was performed on peripheral blood, taken on day 0 of AZD1222 vaccination. The receptor set was obtained from an adult in good health.

This clone came up a few times. The rearrangement uses TRBV5-8 and TRBJ1-5; D is perhaps TRBD1 (5 bases). V shed 4 bases and J shed 7 bases, with 15 bases lying between them. Germline lookup yields CDR1 SGHTS and CDR2 YDEGEE. This CDR3 is 14 amino acids long. The CDR3 nucleotides read TGTGCCAGCAGCACCGGGACCACCGGGCAGCCCCAGCATTTT. Translated: CASSTGTTGQPQHF.

This clone appeared once. V gene TRBV24-1 combines with J gene TRBJ1-2; D gene uncertain. This CDR3 has 12 residues. Germline V gene sequence: CDR1 KGHDR, CDR2 SFDVKD. Trimming stripped 4 bases from V and 6 bases from J, with 8 bases between. The CDR3 DNA is TGTGCCACCAGTGACAACCAGGATGGCTACACCTTC. Residues: CATSDNQDGYTF.

V gene TRBV7-8 combines with J gene TRBJ1-1, with TRBD1 as a possible D gene (5 bases). This CDR3 comprises 12 residues. V was clipped by 7 bases and J by 3 bases, with 9 bases between them. Per germline, CDR1 SGHVS and CDR2 FQNEAQ. CDR3 in amino acids: CASTQGDTEAFF. The CDR3 DNA reads as TGTGCCAGCACCCAAGGGGACACTGAAGCTTTCTTT.

The V gene is TRBV4-1, the J gene TRBJ2-7; D is perhaps TRBD2 (5 bases). The length of the CDR3 is 12 residues. From germline, CDR1 is MGHRA and CDR2 YSYEKL. Trimming cost V 1 base and J 4 bases, with 5 bases left between them. For the CDR3, the DNA is TGCGCCAGCAGCCAAGCGGGATACGAGCAGTACTTC. Protein: CASSQAGYEQYF.

The genes are TRBV6-5 and TRBJ2-7, with TRBD1 matching over 11 bases. The germline V gene has CDR1 MNHEY and CDR2 SVGAGI. This CDR3 is 14 amino acids long. J gave up 2 bases and V 7 bases, and 4 bases lay outside the gene matches. The CDR3 DNA reads as TGTGCCAGCAAGGGACAGGGGGGGACCTACGAGCAGTACTTC. Protein sequence: CASKGQGGTYEQYF.

This sequence joins TRBV7-8 and TRBJ2-7; TRBD2 matches 9 bases. V gave up 4 bases and J gave up 3 bases; unmatched junction bases: 7. This CDR3 spans 15 amino acids. Germline CDR1 reads SGHVS; CDR2 reads FQNEAQ. DNA for the CDR3: TGTGCCAGCAGCTGGGTGACTAGCGGCAACTACGAGCAGTACTTC. Translation: CASSWVTSGNYEQYF.

In its sample, this clone was seen a few times. J is TRBJ2-3 and V is TRBV7-9; maybe TRBD2 (5 bases). CDR1 and CDR2 from the germline V gene are SEHNR and FQNEAQ (reference sequence). The CDR3 loop spans 14 amino acids. V shed 4 bases and J shed 6 bases, with 14 bases lying between them. For the CDR3, the DNA is TGTGCCAGCAGCTCACCTACACTAGTGGATACGCAGTATTTT. It yields the protein CASSSPTLVDTQYF.